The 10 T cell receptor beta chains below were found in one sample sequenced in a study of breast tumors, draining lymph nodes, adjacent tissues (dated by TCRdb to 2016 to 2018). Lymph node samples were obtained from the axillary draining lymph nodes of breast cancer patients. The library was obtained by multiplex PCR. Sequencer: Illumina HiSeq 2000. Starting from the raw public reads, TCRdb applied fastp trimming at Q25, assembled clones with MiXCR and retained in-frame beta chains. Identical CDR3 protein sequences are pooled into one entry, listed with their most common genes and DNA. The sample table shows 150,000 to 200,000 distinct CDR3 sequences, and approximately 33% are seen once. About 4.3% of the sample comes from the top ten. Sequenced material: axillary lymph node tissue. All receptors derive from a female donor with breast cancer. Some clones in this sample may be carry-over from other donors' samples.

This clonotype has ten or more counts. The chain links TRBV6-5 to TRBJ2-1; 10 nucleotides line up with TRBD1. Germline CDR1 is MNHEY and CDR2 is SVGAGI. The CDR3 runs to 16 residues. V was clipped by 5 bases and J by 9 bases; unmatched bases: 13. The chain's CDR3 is CASSRPGTGVVGEQFF. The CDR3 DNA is TGTGCCAGCAGTCGCCCCGGGACAGGGGTTGTCGGTGAGCAGTTCTTC.

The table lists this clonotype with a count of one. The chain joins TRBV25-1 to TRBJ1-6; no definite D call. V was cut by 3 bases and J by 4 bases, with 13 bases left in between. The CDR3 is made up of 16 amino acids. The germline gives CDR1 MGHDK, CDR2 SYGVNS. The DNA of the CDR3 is TGTGCCAGCAGTGATACTGGGAGGTTTTATAATTCACCCCTCCACTTT. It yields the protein CASSDTGRFYNSPLHF.

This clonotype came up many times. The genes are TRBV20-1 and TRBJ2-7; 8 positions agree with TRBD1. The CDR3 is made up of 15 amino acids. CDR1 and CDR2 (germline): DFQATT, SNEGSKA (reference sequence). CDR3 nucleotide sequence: TGCAGGGCGCTCTCAGGGGGCGCTGCCCCCTACGAGCAGTACTTC. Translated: CRALSGGAAPYEQYF.

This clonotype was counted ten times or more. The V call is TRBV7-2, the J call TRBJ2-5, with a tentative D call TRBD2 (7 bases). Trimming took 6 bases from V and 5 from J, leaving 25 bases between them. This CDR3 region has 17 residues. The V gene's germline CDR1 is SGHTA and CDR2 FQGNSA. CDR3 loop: CASSPFRGVGGEETQYF. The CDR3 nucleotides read TGTGCCAGCAGTCCCTTTCGAGGGGTAGGGGGGGAGGAGACCCAGTACTTC.

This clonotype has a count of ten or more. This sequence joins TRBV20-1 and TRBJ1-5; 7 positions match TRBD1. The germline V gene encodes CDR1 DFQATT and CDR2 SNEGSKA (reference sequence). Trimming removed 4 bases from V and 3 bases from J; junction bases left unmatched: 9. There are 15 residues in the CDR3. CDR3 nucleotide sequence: TGCAGTGCTACCAGAGAAGGGGGCAACAATCAGCCCCAGCATTTT. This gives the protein CSATREGGNNQPQHF.

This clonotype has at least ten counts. The CDR3, as DNA: TGCGCCAGCGCGGGAGGGTTATACGAGCAGTACTTC. It codes for CASAGGLYEQYF. The rearrangement uses TRBV10-2 and TRBJ2-7; 9 positions agree with TRBD2. The CDR3 totals 12 residues. V was clipped by 8 bases and J by 4 bases; unmatched bases: 3. The V gene's germline CDR1 is WSHSY and CDR2 SAAADI.

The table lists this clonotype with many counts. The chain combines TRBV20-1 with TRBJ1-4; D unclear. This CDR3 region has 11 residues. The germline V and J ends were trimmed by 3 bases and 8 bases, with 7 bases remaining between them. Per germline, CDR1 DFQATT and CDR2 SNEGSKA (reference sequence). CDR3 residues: CSASGLEKLFF. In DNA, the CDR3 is TGCAGTGCTAGTGGGTTAGAAAAACTGTTTTTT.

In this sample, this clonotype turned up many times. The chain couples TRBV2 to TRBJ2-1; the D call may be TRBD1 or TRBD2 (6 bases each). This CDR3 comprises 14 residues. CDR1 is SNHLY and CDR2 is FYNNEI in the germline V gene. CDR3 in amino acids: CACLRGTAYNEQFF. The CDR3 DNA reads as TGTGCTTGCCTTAGGGGGACTGCCTACAATGAGCAGTTCTTC. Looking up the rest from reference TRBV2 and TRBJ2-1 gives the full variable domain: EPEVTQTPSHQVTQMGQEVILRCVPISNHLYFYWYRQILGQKVEFLVSFYNNEISEKSEIFDDQFSVERPDGSNFTLKIRSTKLEDSAMYFCACLRGTAYNEQFFGPGTRLTVL.

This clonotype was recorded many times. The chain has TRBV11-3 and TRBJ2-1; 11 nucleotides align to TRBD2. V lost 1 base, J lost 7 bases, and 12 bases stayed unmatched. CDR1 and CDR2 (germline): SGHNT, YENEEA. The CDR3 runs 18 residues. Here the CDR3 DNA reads TGTGCCAGCAGCTTAGCCACGACCCTAGCGGGAGGTGGGAATGAGCAGTTCTTC. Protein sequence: CASSLATTLAGGGNEQFF.

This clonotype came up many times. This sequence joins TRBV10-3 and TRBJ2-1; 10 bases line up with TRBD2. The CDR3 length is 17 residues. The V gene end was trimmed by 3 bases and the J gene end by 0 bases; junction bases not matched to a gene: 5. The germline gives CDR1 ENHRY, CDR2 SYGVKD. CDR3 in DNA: TGTGCCATCAGTGACCCTAGCGGGAGAGGCTCCTACAATGAGCAGTTCTTC. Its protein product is CAISDPSGRGSYNEQFF.